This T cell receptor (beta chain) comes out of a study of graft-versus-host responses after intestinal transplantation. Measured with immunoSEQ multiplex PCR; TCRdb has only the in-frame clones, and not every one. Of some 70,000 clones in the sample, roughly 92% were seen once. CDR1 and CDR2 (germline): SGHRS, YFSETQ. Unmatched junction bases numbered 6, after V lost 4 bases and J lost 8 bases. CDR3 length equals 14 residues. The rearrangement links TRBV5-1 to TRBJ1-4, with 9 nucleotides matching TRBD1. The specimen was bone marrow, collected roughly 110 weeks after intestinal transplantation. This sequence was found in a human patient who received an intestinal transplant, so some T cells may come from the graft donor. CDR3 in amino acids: CASSKGQGQEKLFF. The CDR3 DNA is TGCGCCAGCAGCAAGGGACAGGGTCAGGAAAAACTGTTTTTT.